This T cell receptor beta chain was documented in a study of CD8 T cells in ankylosing spondylitis. Study-wide findings and caveats: Reported data indicate significant enrichment of disease-linked clones within matched ankylosing spondylitis synovial fluid.

Generation of TCR beta libraries employed quantitative 5'-RACE incorporating molecular barcodes. TCRdb independently ran MiXCR on the 5' RACE reads; one entry per CDR3 protein. This table holds 110,000 to 150,000 distinct CDR3 sequences, 7% to 10% found once. As for this clonotype: Its antigen is currently unknown.

This CDR3 region has 15 residues. V was pared by 2 bases and J by 8 bases, with 4 bases of the junction left unmatched. Germline V CDR1 and CDR2: SGHTA, FQGNSA. This sequence originates from a male donor with ankylosing spondylitis. The sequenced sample was synovial fluid, either unsorted or a sorted T cell fraction (not recorded which). The chain is built from TRBV7-2 and TRBJ2-1; 12 bases align to TRBD1. The CDR3, as DNA: TGTGCCAGCAGCTTACTGGGACAGGGGGCTTATGAGCAGTTCTTC. Amino acids: CASSLLGQGAYEQFF. Together with reference TRBV7-2 and TRBJ2-1, the CDR3 gives the full variable domain: GAGVSQSPSNKVTEKGKDVELRCDPISGHTALYWYRQSLGQGLEFLIYFQGNSAPDKSGLPSDRFSAERTGGSVSTLTIQRTQQEDSAVYLCASSLLGQGAYEQFFGPGTRLTVL.